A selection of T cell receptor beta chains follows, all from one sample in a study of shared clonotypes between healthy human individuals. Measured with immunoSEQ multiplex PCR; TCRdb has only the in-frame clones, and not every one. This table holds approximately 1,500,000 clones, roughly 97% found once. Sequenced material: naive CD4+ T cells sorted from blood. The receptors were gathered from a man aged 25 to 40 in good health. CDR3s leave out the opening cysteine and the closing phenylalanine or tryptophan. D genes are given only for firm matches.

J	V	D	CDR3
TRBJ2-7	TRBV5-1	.	ASSLFQRMNEQY
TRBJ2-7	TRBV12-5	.	ASGLDSYEQY
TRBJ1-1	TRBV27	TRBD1	ASSLTGKGAQTEAF
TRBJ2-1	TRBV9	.	ASSVEPSSYNEQF
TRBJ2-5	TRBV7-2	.	ASSYRQIETQY
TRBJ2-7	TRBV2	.	ATGTDSYEQY
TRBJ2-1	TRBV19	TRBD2	ASSIGVAGQQF
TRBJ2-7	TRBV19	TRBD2	ASSTSGSFHYEQY
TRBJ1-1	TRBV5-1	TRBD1	ASSHPQGEEAF
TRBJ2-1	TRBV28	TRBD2	ASSPRDYQKQF
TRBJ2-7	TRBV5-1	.	ASSLAGSRNEQY
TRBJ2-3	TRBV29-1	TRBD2	SFLTSAGDTQY
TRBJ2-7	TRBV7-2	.	ASSLVPGTYEQY
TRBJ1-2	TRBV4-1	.	ASSQEGTHLGGYT
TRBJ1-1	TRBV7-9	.	ASSLTQGIPEAF
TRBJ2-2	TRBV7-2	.	ASSLGLANTGELF
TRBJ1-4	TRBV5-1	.	ASSSRGDVNEKLF
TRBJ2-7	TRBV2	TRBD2	ASSERLAGGPYEQY
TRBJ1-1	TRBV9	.	ASSVDGGDTEAF
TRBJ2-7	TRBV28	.	ASSPLGPGEQY
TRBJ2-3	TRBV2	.	ASAKILGTDTQY
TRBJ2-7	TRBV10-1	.	ASSEMRGAYHYEQY
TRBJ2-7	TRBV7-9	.	ASSLTEPPTKQY
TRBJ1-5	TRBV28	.	ASSFQRSQPQH
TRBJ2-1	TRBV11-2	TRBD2	ASSFRTSPYNEQF
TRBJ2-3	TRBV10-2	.	ASSARGEGRGDTQY
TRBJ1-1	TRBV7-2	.	ASSLGTQEAF
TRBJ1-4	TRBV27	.	ANGGRGTGEKLF